This T cell receptor (beta chain) was recorded in a study of CD8+ T cells in alopecia areata. Study as a whole: The drug, oral tofacitinib, was given to treated patients at 5 to 10 mg twice daily. Patients in the study were on tofacitinib for 6 to 18 months, then off it for 6 months.

This clone was counted only a few times. RNA was extracted and reverse transcribed into cDNA as the sequencing template. Profiling relied on immunoSEQ multiplex PCR, and the TCRdb table lists in-frame clones only, not all of them. The table has over 200,000 clones, about 53% seen once; the top ten hold 0.4% to 0.55%. Trimming left V 7 bases short and J 0 bases short, with 13 bases between. Germline V lookup: CDR1 SNHLY, CDR2 FYNNEI. The CDR3 length is 15 residues. The sequenced sample was CD4+ T cells sorted from blood, obtained at week 0. The TCR was taken from a human donor with alopecia areata. This rearrangement joins TRBV2 to TRBJ2-1; D gene uncertain. In DNA form, the CDR3 reads TGTGCCAGCACCCCGCCGAGGAGCTCCTACAATGAGCAGTTCTTC. It codes for CASTPPRSSYNEQFF.